This passage covers 24 T cell receptor beta chains from one sample sequenced in a study of beta chain features in type 1 diabetes. Of the isolated RNA, all was reverse transcribed, and so the sequenced material was expressed TCRB transcripts. The data were produced by immunoSEQ multiplex PCR, yet TCRdb's version contains in-frame clones alone and is incomplete. The data contain about 410,000 clones, approximately 15% of them seen just once; the ten biggest clones take up 0.035% to 0.045%. Sequenced input: naive CD4+ T cells from blood. Receptor source: a young man in good health.

The V call is TRBV7-9, the J call TRBJ1-2, with a tentative D call TRBD1 (5 bases). Per the germline V gene, CDR1 is SEHNR and CDR2 is FQNEAQ (reference sequence). This CDR3 is built from 14 residues. V lost 0 bases to trimming and J lost 5 bases, with 10 bases between them. CDR3 nucleotide sequence: TGTGCCAGCAGCTTAGCTGGGGCGATGTATGGCTACACCTTC. Translated: CASSLAGAMYGYTF.

The V call is TRBV5-4, the J call TRBJ2-7; TRBD2 agrees at 10 bases. Germline V lookup: CDR1 SGHNT, CDR2 YYREEE (reference sequence). The CDR3 length is 15 residues. Losses at the gene ends were 5 bases for V and 7 bases for J; bases not matched to a gene: 12. The CDR3 loop is CASSLRLAGPREQYV. CDR3 DNA sequence: TGTGCCAGCAGTCTTCGACTAGCGGGCCCTAGGGAGCAGTACGTC.

This clone has just a few counts. The junction does not match germline at one end; this may be a read error. V gene TRBV7-2 combines with J gene TRBJ2-5; D not certain. This CDR3 comprises 13 residues. The germline V gene has CDR1 SGHTA and CDR2 FQGNSA. CDR3 coding DNA: TGTGCCAGCAGCTTCGGTAGCCAAGGGACCCAGTACTTC. The encoded protein is CASSFGSQGTQYF.

This clone was counted many times. This sample includes further DNA sequences coding for the same CDR3. In DNA form, the CDR3 reads TGCGCCAGCAGCCAAGTGAGGGCAGAGACCCAGTACTTC. Translated: CASSQVRAETQYF. The chain couples TRBV4-3 to TRBJ2-5; tentative D call: TRBD2 (5 bases). Germline-derived CDR1 and CDR2 are LGHNA and YSLEER. V gave up 1 base and J gave up 4 bases, with 7 bases separating them. The CDR3 extends over 13 amino acids.

The genes are TRBV5-1 and TRBJ2-1; 7 bases map to TRBD1. The CDR3 runs 12 residues. Germline V gene sequence: CDR1 SGHRS, CDR2 YFSETQ. The ends lost 4 bases at V and 9 bases at J; junction bases unmatched: 4. The CDR3 DNA is TGCGCCAGCAGCCCTACAGGGGCTGAGCAGTTCTTC. It encodes CASSPTGAEQFF.

This clone was seen at least ten times. The chain employs TRBV29-1 and TRBJ2-7, with D possibly matching TRBD1 (5 bases). Germline V gene data show CDR1 as SQVTM and CDR2 as ANQGSEA. V lost 4 bases and J lost 1, with 8 bases in between. The CDR3 is 12 amino acids. The CDR3 nucleotides are TGCAGCGTTGGTAGGGGATCCTACGAGCAGTACGTC. It specifies CSVGRGSYEQYV.

V usage is TRBV6-5 and J usage is TRBJ2-7, with 9 bases fitting TRBD2. The ends lost 6 bases at V and 6 bases at J; junction bases unmatched: 6. Germline V gene data show CDR1 as MNHEY and CDR2 as SVGAGI. This CDR3 has 13 amino acids. The CDR3 bases are TGTGCCAGCAGAAGGACTAGCGTGCGCGAGCAGTACTTC. Translating it yields CASRRTSVREQYF.

The chain has TRBV6-5 and TRBJ2-7; possible D gene TRBD1, 6 bases. The V end was cut by 5 bases, the J end by 3 bases, with 11 bases between. The germline CDR1 and CDR2 sequences are MNHEY and SVGAGI. The CDR3 covers 13 residues. In DNA form, the CDR3 reads TGTGCCAGCAGTAGGGACACAGGCTACGAGCAGTACGTC. Protein product: CASSRDTGYEQYV.

This clone was picked up a small number of times. V gene TRBV2 combines with J gene TRBJ2-3; D might be TRBD2 (7 bases). Germline V CDR1 and CDR2: SNHLY, FYNNEI. Trimming took 5 bases from V and 4 from J, leaving 10 bases between them. This CDR3 contains 13 residues. CDR3 in amino acids: CASSRGAADTQYF. CDR3 bases: TGTGCCAGCAGTCGGGGGGCAGCAGATACGCAGTATTTT.

This clone has just a few counts. This sample also contains other DNA sequences that code for the same CDR3. The rearrangement joins TRBV7-9 to TRBJ2-5; D call uncertain. Germline V lookup: CDR1 SEHNR, CDR2 FQNEAQ (reference sequence). This CDR3 contains 11 residues. The V gene lost 6 bases and the J gene lost 4 bases, with 6 bases spanning the gap. The CDR3 DNA follows: TGTGCCAGCAGTTATCTAGAGACCCAGTACTTC. It yields the protein CASSYLETQYF.

The chain couples TRBV11-2 to TRBJ2-1; 10 positions match TRBD2. Germline loops: CDR1 SGHAT, CDR2 FQNNGV. The CDR3 is made up of 16 amino acids. Trimming at V came to 1 base and at J to 4 bases, leaving 4 bases not matched to a gene. CDR3 coding DNA: TGTGCCAGCAGCTTAGGGGCTAGCGGGGGATACAATGAGCAGTTCTTC. Translated: CASSLGASGGYNEQFF.

The table lists this clone with a few counts. V is TRBV11-2 and J is TRBJ2-1, with D unresolved. The CDR3 contains 15 residues. V lost 0 bases, J lost 4 bases, and 10 bases lay in between. Per the germline V gene, CDR1 is SGHAT and CDR2 is FQNNGV. CDR3 amino acids: CASSLESQAYNEQFF. Written as DNA, the CDR3 is TGTGCCAGCAGCTTAGAGTCGCAGGCATACAATGAGCAGTTCTTC.

This chain connects TRBV4-3 to TRBJ2-2; TRBD2 is a possible D gene (6 bases). Germline assignment: CDR1 LGHNA and CDR2 YSLEER. V lost 1 base, J lost 7 bases, and 16 bases lay in between. The CDR3 length is 16 residues. The CDR3 here is CASSQGRLRRGGELFF. CDR3 nucleotides: TGCGCCAGCAGCCAAGGTCGGCTACGGAGGGGCGGGGAGCTGTTTTTT.

This clone has more than one count but fewer than ten. The CDR3 loop is CASSPLDREKLFF. The CDR3 coding sequence is TGTGCCAGCTCACCCTTGGACAGGGAAAAACTGTTTTTT. The chain uses TRBV18 and TRBJ1-4, with 7 bases identical to TRBD1. This CDR3 region has 13 residues. Per germline, CDR1 KGHSH and CDR2 LQKENI. V lost 3 bases to trimming and J lost 8 bases; unmatched junction nucleotides: 3.

This chain joins TRBV2 and TRBJ2-1, with TRBD1 as a possible D gene (5 bases). CDR1 SNHLY and CDR2 FYNNEI come from the germline V gene. V dropped 7 bases and J dropped 2 bases, with 9 bases sitting between them. CDR3 length: 13 amino acids. CDR3 region: CASNRLAYNEQFF. CDR3 bases: TGTGCCAGCAACAGGTTAGCCTACAATGAGCAGTTCTTC.

The rearrangement links TRBV13 to TRBJ1-3; no firm D call. This CDR3 contains 12 residues. Germline V lookup: CDR1 PRHDT, CDR2 FYEKMQ (reference sequence). Trimming stripped 4 bases from V and 4 bases from J, with 5 bases between. The CDR3: CASSWEGNTIYF. For the CDR3, the DNA is TGTGCCAGCAGCTGGGAGGGAAACACCATATATTTT.

The V and J genes are TRBV10-3 and TRBJ2-7; D not resolved. The V and J ends lost 0 bases and 8 bases respectively, with 8 bases between them. The CDR3 is 12 residues long. CDR1 is ENHRY and CDR2 is SYGVKD in the germline V gene. CDR3 nucleotide sequence: TGTGCCATCAGTGAGTCCACGAAGAAGCAGTACTTC. Amino acid sequence: CAISESTKKQYF.

This clone was recorded a few times. This sequence joins TRBV15 and TRBJ1-1; no definite D call. V lost 1 base to trimming and J lost 11 bases, with 17 bases between them. The CDR3 length is 14 residues. The germline V gene has CDR1 LNHNV and CDR2 YYDKDF (reference sequence). CDR3 sequence reads: CATSRAYGLSQAFF. CDR3 nucleotide sequence: TGTGCCACCAGCAGAGCCTACGGCCTCAGCCAGGCTTTCTTT.

The V call is TRBV5-4, the J call TRBJ2-1, with 7 nucleotides matching TRBD2. V shed 4 bases and J 2 bases; nucleotides not matched to a gene: 9. The CDR3 runs to 16 residues. CDR1 and CDR2 (germline): SGHNT, YYREEE (reference sequence). The DNA of the CDR3 is TGTGCCAGCAGCACTAAGAGCGGGAAGACCTACAATGAGCAGTTCTTC. As protein: CASSTKSGKTYNEQFF. Drawing the rest from reference TRBV5-4 and TRBJ2-1, the complete variable domain is ETGVTQSPTHLIKTRGQQVTLRCSSQSGHNTVSWYQQALGQGPQFIFQYYREEENGRGNFPPRFSGLQFPNYSSELNVNALELDDSALYLCASSTKSGKTYNEQFFGPGTRLTVL.

This chain links TRBV6-5 with TRBJ2-7, with a weak D call TRBD2 (5 bases). Per the germline V gene, CDR1 is MNHEY and CDR2 is SVGAGI. CDR3 length: 15 residues. Trimming pared 0 bases from V and 2 bases from J, leaving 11 bases between. CDR3 sequence reads: CASSYSYRETYEQYF. Written as DNA, the CDR3 is TGTGCCAGCAGTTACTCCTACCGGGAAACCTACGAGCAGTACTTC.

This clone occurred once. This rearrangement joins TRBV11-2 to TRBJ2-7, with D possibly TRBD1 on 6 matching bases. From germline, CDR1 is SGHAT and CDR2 FQNNGV. The V end lost 3 bases, the J end lost 4 bases, and 7 bases lay between the germline ends. CDR3 size: 12 residues. Here the CDR3 reads CASSLQGYEQYF. In nucleotides, the CDR3 is TGTGCCAGCAGCTTGCAGGGGTACGAGCAGTACTTC.

This clone was detected a few times. This chain joins TRBV5-1 and TRBJ2-3; 7 bases agree with TRBD2. With 1 base clipped from V and 2 bases from J, the junction kept 7 bases outside the gene matches. The CDR3 length is 16 residues. Germline-derived CDR1 and CDR2 are SGHRS and YFSETQ. The CDR3, as DNA: TGCGCCAGCAGCTTGCCTAGCGGAGGGAACACAGATACGCAGTATTTT. Protein: CASSLPSGGNTDTQYF.

The rearrangement uses TRBV5-1 and TRBJ2-5; 10 positions match TRBD1. V was clipped by 0 bases and J by 5 bases; unmatched bases: 7. CDR3 length: 16 amino acids. CDR1 and CDR2 from the germline V gene are SGHRS and YFSETQ. Here the CDR3 DNA reads TGCGCCAGCAGCTTGGAAGGGACAGGGGACTTGGAGACCCAGTACTTC. This codes for CASSLEGTGDLETQYF.

The genes are TRBV30 and TRBJ1-4, with D unclear. With 2 bases removed from V and 8 bases from J, the gap between germline ends came to 9 bases. The CDR3 has 12 amino acids. Germline-derived CDR1 and CDR2 are GTSNPN and SVGIG (reference sequence). The CDR3 region is CAWSFTWEKLFF. Written as DNA, the CDR3 is TGTGCCTGGAGTTTCACCTGGGAAAAACTGTTTTTT.